This T cell receptor (beta chain) was recovered during a study of human CD8 memory T cell subsets. Overall study findings and caveats: In contrast to effector memory cells, stem-like memory and precursor exhausted T cells had similarly high diversity.

Preparation of the TCR beta libraries relied on UMI-labeled 5' RACE. TCRdb re-called the 5' RACE reads and catalogs CDR3 proteins one per entry, DNA excluded. Recorded for this sample: around 9,600 distinct CDR3 sequences. Germline loops: CDR1 SEHNR, CDR2 FQNEAQ (reference sequence). This CDR3 has 13 amino acids. Early memory CD8+ T cells that were CCR7+ PD-1+ TIGIT+ with exhausted-like traits constituted the TPEX cells. A note on this clonotype: What it recognizes is unknown.

Sequencing was carried out using CD8+ T cells from PBMCs. V and J are TRBV7-9 and TRBJ1-2. The clonotype was recovered from a human donor in good health. The CDR3 sequence: CASSLAGGYGYTF.